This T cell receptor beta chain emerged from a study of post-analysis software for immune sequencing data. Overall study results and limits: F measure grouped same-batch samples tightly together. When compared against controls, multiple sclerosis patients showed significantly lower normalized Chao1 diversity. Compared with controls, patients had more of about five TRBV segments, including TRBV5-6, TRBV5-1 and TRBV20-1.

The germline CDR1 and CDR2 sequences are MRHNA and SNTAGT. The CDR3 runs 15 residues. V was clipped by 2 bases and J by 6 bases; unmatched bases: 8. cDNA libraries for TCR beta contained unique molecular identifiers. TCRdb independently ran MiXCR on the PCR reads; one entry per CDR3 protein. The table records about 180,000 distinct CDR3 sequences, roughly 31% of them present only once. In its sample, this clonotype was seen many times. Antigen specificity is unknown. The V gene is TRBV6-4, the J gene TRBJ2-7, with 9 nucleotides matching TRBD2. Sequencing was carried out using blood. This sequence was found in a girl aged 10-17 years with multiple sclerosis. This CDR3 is CASSDGAGGPPEQYF. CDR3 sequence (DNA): TGTGCCAGCAGTGACGGCGCGGGAGGGCCCCCCGAGCAGTACTTC.